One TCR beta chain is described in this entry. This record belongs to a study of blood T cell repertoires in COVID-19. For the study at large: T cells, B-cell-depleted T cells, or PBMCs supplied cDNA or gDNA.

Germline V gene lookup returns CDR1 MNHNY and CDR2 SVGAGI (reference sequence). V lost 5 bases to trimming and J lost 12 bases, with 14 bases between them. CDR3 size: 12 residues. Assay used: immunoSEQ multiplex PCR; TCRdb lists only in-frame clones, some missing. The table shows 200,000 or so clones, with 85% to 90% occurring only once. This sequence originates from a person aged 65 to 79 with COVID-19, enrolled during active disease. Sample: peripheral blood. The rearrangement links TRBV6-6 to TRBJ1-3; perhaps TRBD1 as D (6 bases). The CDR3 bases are TGTGCCAGCAGTCCCGAGGGACATAACATATATTTT. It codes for CASSPEGHNIYF.